This T cell receptor (beta chain) was identified during a study of T cell repertoires in cytomegalovirus infection. Study-level information: Evidence of both CMV infection and a matching HLA type came from public TCR beta signatures.

Study observations and caveats: Dominant in the ex vivo response were TCR beta clonotypes restricted by HLA-C and specific for CMV.

Looked up from germline, CDR1 is SEHNR and CDR2 is FQNEAQ (reference sequence). CDR3 length equals 15 residues. The junction had 10 bases not matched to a gene; V was cut back by 5 bases and J by 7 bases. TCRdb re-called the reads with MiXCR, one entry per CDR3 protein. The table shows 700,000 to 850,000 distinct CDR3 sequences, with 32% occurring only once. As for this clonotype: The antigen remains undetermined.

The receptor's source is a human donor in good health (CMV status not recorded). Some clones in this sample may be carry-over from other donors' samples. The material sequenced was cultured CD8+ T cells from PBMCs, taken from culture after CMV antigen stimulation. The chain recombines TRBV7-9 with TRBJ1-4, with 7 positions matching TRBD1. CDR3 DNA sequence: TGTGCCAGCAGCACAATAGGCAGGGGGGGTGAAAAACTGTTTTTT. This sequence encodes CASSTIGRGGEKLFF.